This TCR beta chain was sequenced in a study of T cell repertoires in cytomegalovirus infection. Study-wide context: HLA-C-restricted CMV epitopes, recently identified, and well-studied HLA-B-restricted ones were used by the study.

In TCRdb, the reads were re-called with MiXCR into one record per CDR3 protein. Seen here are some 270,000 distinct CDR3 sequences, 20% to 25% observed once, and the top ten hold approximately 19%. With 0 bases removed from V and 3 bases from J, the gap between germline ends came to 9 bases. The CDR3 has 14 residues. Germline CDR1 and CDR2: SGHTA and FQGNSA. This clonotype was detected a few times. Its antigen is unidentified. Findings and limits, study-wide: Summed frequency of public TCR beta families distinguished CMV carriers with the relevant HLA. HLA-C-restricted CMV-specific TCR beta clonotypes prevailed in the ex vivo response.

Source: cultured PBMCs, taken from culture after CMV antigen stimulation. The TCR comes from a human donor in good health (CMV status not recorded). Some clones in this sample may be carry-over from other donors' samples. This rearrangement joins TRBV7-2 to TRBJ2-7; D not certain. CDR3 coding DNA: TGTGCCAGCAGCTTAGCCTCTGGGAACTACGAGCAGTACGTC. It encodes CASSLASGNYEQYV.